The next 30 T cell receptor beta chains were all read from a single sample in a study of T cells in Graves' hyperthyroidism and ophthalmopathy. TCR beta CDR3 region amplification was performed from RNA transcripts. HTBI primers were employed in a first-round RT-PCR of the TCR CDR3. From the multiplex PCR reads, TCRdb called clonotypes with MiXCR, one entry per CDR3 protein. The sample lists around 420,000 distinct CDR3 sequences; approximately 14% were seen once. The sample taken for sequencing was blood. These receptors originate from a woman under 30 with Graves' hyperthyroidism.

The J gene is TRBJ2-7, the V gene TRBV14, with TRBD1 matching over 7 bases. CDR1 is SGHDN, CDR2 FVKESK, per germline. The J segment lost 1 base and the V segment lost 6 bases, leaving 12 bases of the junction unmatched. This CDR3 is 16 amino acids long. CDR3 protein: CASSPLVRDSSYEQYF. The CDR3 DNA sequence: TGTGCCAGCAGTCCCCTTGTCCGGGACAGTTCCTACGAGCAGTACTTC.

This clonotype was observed a few times. The gene calls are TRBV20-1 and TRBJ1-3, with D possibly being TRBD1 (6 bases). The length of the CDR3 is 15 residues. Trimming stripped 3 bases from V and 3 bases from J, with 15 bases between. CDR1 is DFQATT and CDR2 is SNEGSKA in the germline V gene (reference sequence). DNA for the CDR3: TGCAGTGCTAGGGTGGGCGGGGGGCTTGGAAACACCATATATTTT. The encoded protein is CSARVGGGLGNTIYF.

Many counts were recorded for this clonotype. The rearrangement joins TRBV20-1 to TRBJ1-5; tentative D call: TRBD1 (5 bases). Looked up from germline, CDR1 is DFQATT and CDR2 is SNEGSKA (reference sequence). The CDR3 contains 14 residues. Trimming cost V 0 bases and J 7 bases, with 13 bases left between them. CDR3 loop: CSARDLRGGQPQHF. For the CDR3, the DNA is TGCAGTGCTAGAGACTTGAGGGGAGGACAGCCCCAGCATTTT.

Details on this clonotype: Being one base from a much bigger clone, this may be a read error. The chain combines TRBV6-2 or TRBV6-3 with TRBJ2-4; TRBD2 is a possible D gene (6 bases). The CDR3 totals 15 residues. Germline assignment: CDR1 MNHEY and CDR2 SVGEGT. CDR3 nucleotides: TGTGCCAGCAGCCAGGGACTGCCAGCCAAAACCATTCAGTACTTC. Its translation is CASSQGLPAKTIQYF.

As regards this clonotype: A much more abundant neighbour one base away suggests this may be a read error. This chain links TRBV12-3 or TRBV12-4 with TRBJ1-5; D not certain. The CDR3 is made up of 17 amino acids. V was pared by 5 bases and J by 0 bases, with 17 bases between. CDR3 sequence: CASSESAGPASNQPQHF. CDR3 nucleotide sequence: TGTGCCAGCAGTGAGTCCGCCGGGCCCGCTAGCAATCAGCCCCAGCATTTT.

This clonotype was picked up many times. The chain employs TRBV5-8 and TRBJ1-1, with D unclear. This CDR3 contains 13 residues. Germline CDR1 and CDR2: SGHTS and YDEGEE. Trimming left V 1 base short and J 1 base short, with 5 bases between. CDR3 amino acids: CASSLRRNTEAFF. The CDR3 nucleotides read TGTGCCAGCAGCTTGCGGCGGAACACTGAAGCTTTCTTT.

This clonotype has ten or more counts. The chain's CDR3 is CASSFRQWDEAFF. CDR3 DNA sequence: TGTGCCAGCAGTTTTCGGCAGTGGGATGAAGCTTTCTTT. This chain connects TRBV12-3 or TRBV12-4 to TRBJ1-1; D gene uncertain. V lost 3 bases, J lost 7 bases, and 12 bases lay in between. The CDR3 is 13 residues long.

This clonotype came up many times. The chain uses TRBV10-3 and TRBJ2-5; 8 bases align to TRBD2. The CDR3 has 15 residues. V shed 8 bases, J shed 3 bases, and the junction held 11 bases outside the gene matches. Germline CDR1 reads ENHRY; CDR2 reads SYGVKD. The CDR3 region has the DNA TGTGCCATCGGCACTAGCGGACCGGCAGAAGAGACCCAGTACTTC. This translates into CAIGTSGPAEETQYF.

J is TRBJ2-7 and V is TRBV2; no clear D gene. From germline, CDR1 is SNHLY and CDR2 FYNNEI. The ends were cut back, 6 bases at V and 0 bases at J, with 12 bases in the middle. This CDR3 contains 14 residues. The DNA for the CDR3 is TGTGCCAGCAGGCCGCAGGTTAGCTCCTACGAGCAGTACTTC. Translating it yields CASRPQVSSYEQYF.

This clonotype was seen at least ten times. The chain joins TRBV7-9 to TRBJ2-3, with D possibly TRBD1 on 5 matching bases. Trimming cost V 3 bases and J 1 base, with 8 bases left between them. CDR3 length equals 14 residues. The germline CDR1 and CDR2 sequences are SEHNR and FQNEAQ (reference sequence). CDR3 sequence reads: CASSLPRGTDTQYF. CDR3 DNA sequence: TGTGCCAGCAGCTTGCCCAGGGGCACAGATACGCAGTATTTT.

The CDR3: CASSPRDLGANEQFF. The CDR3 DNA follows: TGTGCCAGCAGCCCCCGGGACCTTGGGGCCAATGAGCAGTTCTTC. V usage is TRBV11-3 and J usage is TRBJ2-1; the D gene could be TRBD1 or TRBD2 (5 bases each). The CDR3 contains 15 residues. Looked up from germline, CDR1 is SGHNT and CDR2 is YENEEA. V was clipped by 5 bases and J by 6 bases, with 17 bases between them.

Ten or more counts support this clonotype. The rearrangement links TRBV5-1 to TRBJ1-5, with TRBD1 identical over 7 bases. The trim removed 0 bases at V and 6 bases at J, leaving 6 bases unmatched. Germline CDR1 SGHRS, CDR2 YFSETQ. CDR3 size: 15 residues. CDR3 sequence: CASSLEGQTFQPQHF. The CDR3 bases are TGCGCCAGCAGCTTGGAGGGACAGACGTTTCAGCCCCAGCATTTT.

This clonotype was detected ten times or more. The chain joins TRBV6-1 to TRBJ2-5, with 9 bases identical to TRBD1. V shed 7 bases, J shed 5 bases, and the junction held 8 bases outside the gene matches. CDR3 size: 14 residues. Germline-derived CDR1 and CDR2 are MNHNS and SASEGT. The CDR3 coding sequence is TGTGCCAGCACTCGCCGGACAGGGGAGGAGACCCAGTACTTC. This codes for CASTRRTGEETQYF.

This clonotype has a handful of counts. This chain joins TRBV5-1 and TRBJ1-4, with 7 bases aligning to TRBD1. From germline, CDR1 is SGHRS and CDR2 YFSETQ. The junction had 3 bases not matched to a gene; V was cut back by 4 bases and J by 6 bases. This CDR3 is built from 13 residues. CDR3 protein: CASSGTEDEKLFF. The CDR3 DNA reads as TGCGCCAGCAGCGGGACAGAAGATGAAAAACTGTTTTTT. Full variable domain (outside the CDR3, taken from reference TRBV5-1 and TRBJ1-4): KAGVTQTPRYLIKTRGQQVTLSCSPISGHRSVSWYQQTPGQGLQFLFEYFSETQRNKGNFPGRFSGRQFSNSRSEMNVSTLELGDSALYLCASSGTEDEKLFFGSGTQLSVL.

This clonotype was observed a handful of times. This chain uses TRBV6-5 with TRBJ2-1; 7 positions match TRBD2. Germline V gene sequence: CDR1 MNHEY, CDR2 SVGAGI. Trimming took 2 bases from V and 9 from J; bases not matched to a gene: 1. The CDR3 consists of 12 residues. CDR3 nucleotide sequence: TGTGCCAGCAGTTACCCGGGGGGTGAGCAGTTCTTC. This codes for CASSYPGGEQFF.

The chain has TRBV2 and TRBJ2-3; 8 nucleotides agree with TRBD2. The CDR3 length is 14 residues. Germline CDR1 SNHLY, CDR2 FYNNEI. V dropped 6 bases and J dropped 6; count of bases not matched to a gene: 8. CDR3: CASSVSGGPDTQYF. The CDR3 DNA reads TGTGCCAGCAGCGTCAGCGGGGGCCCCGATACGCAGTATTTT.

This chain links TRBV18 with TRBJ2-3; no firm D call. The germline V and J ends were trimmed by 2 bases and 3 bases, with 12 bases remaining between them. This CDR3 is 15 amino acids long. Germline V gene data show CDR1 as KGHSH and CDR2 as LQKENI. The CDR3 nucleotides are TGTGCCAGCTCACCAAACGAGGAGAGGACAGATACGCAGTATTTT. Its translation: CASSPNEERTDTQYF.

The V gene is TRBV19, the J gene TRBJ2-7; D possibly matches TRBD1 or TRBD2 (6 bases each). Trimming pared 3 bases from V and 3 bases from J, leaving 12 bases between. The germline CDR1 and CDR2 sequences are LNHDA and SQIVND (reference sequence). The CDR3 totals 14 residues. Here the CDR3 DNA reads TGTGCCAGTAGTATCCCAGGGGACTTCTACGAGCAGTACTTC. It is translated as CASSIPGDFYEQYF.

About this clonotype: A read error may explain this, as a much larger clone is one base away. J is TRBJ2-4 and V is TRBV2; a weak D match, TRBD2 (7 bases). The V and J ends lost 8 bases and 0 bases respectively, with 14 bases between them. The germline gives CDR1 SNHLY, CDR2 FYNNEI. The CDR3 extends over 15 amino acids. The CDR3 DNA follows: TGTGCCAGCGGGGGGGCGGGACTAGCCAAAAACATTCAGTACTTC. It translates to CASGGAGLAKNIQYF.

This clonotype was observed many times. CDR3 in amino acids: CASSYSRESRAQHF. The CDR3 bases are TGTGCCAGCAGTTACTCGAGAGAGTCTCGAGCCCAGCATTTT. The chain recombines TRBV6-6 with TRBJ1-5; D ambiguous. The V end lost 0 bases, the J end lost 11 bases, and 14 bases lay between the germline ends. CDR1 MNHNY and CDR2 SVGAGI come from the germline V gene (reference sequence). There are 14 residues in the CDR3.

J is TRBJ1-2 and V is TRBV12-3 or TRBV12-4; D gene unclear. The V gene lost 2 bases and the J gene lost 4 bases, with 11 bases spanning the gap. This CDR3 contains 14 residues. The CDR3: CASSLYLQSYGYTF. The CDR3 DNA reads as TGTGCCAGCAGTTTATATCTACAAAGCTATGGCTACACCTTC.

This rearrangement joins TRBV7-6 to TRBJ2-1, with D perhaps TRBD2 (6 bases). CDR1 and CDR2 (germline): SGHVS, FNYEAQ. The V end was cut by 6 bases, the J end by 0 bases, with 15 bases between. The CDR3 covers 16 residues. The CDR3 sequence is CASSTYTSFSYNEQFF. CDR3 in DNA: TGTGCCAGCAGTACCTATACTAGCTTCTCCTACAATGAGCAGTTCTTC.

This clonotype has ten or more counts. The chain has TRBV5-1 and TRBJ2-3, with TRBD1 matching over 10 bases. The CDR3 spans 16 residues. Trimming removed 4 bases from V and 3 bases from J; junction bases left unmatched: 8. Germline CDR1 reads SGHRS; CDR2 reads YFSETQ. CDR3 nucleotides: TGCGCCAGCAGCCTCTACCGGGACAGGGGAACAGATACGCAGTATTTT. It specifies CASSLYRDRGTDTQYF.

The chain joins TRBV19 to TRBJ1-2; TRBD1 might be the D (6 bases). Trimming removed 11 bases at V and 8 bases at J, with 21 bases between. The CDR3 extends over 13 amino acids. Germline V gives CDR1 LNHDA, CDR2 SQIVND (reference sequence). The CDR3 sequence: CASGSPGARGYTF. In nucleotides, the CDR3 is TGTGCCTCCGGGTCTCCGGGGGCTCGGGGCTACACCTTC.

This chain uses TRBV2 with TRBJ1-1, with a possible D match to TRBD1 (6 bases). Germline-derived CDR1 and CDR2 are SNHLY and FYNNEI. V was pared by 8 bases and J by 3 bases, with 16 bases between. The CDR3 length is 14 residues. CDR3 amino acids: CASEPDRAYTEAFF. In nucleotides, the CDR3 is TGTGCCAGCGAACCGGACAGAGCCTACACTGAAGCTTTCTTT.

In its sample, this clonotype was seen many times. This rearrangement joins TRBV7-3 to TRBJ2-1; D gene unclear. CDR3 size: 13 residues. Germline V lookup: CDR1 SGHTA, CDR2 FQGTGA. V lost 3 bases and J 6 bases, leaving 9 bases between the germline ends. The CDR3 nucleotides read TGTGCCAGCAGCTTTTCACAGCCCAATGAGCAGTTCTTC. Amino acids: CASSFSQPNEQFF.

Many counts were recorded for this clonotype. This chain connects TRBV6-1 to TRBJ1-1, with D unclear. The germline V and J ends were trimmed by 6 bases and 1 base, with 12 bases remaining between them. CDR3 length: 14 residues. Germline V gene data show CDR1 as MNHNS and CDR2 as SASEGT. In nucleotides, the CDR3 is TGTGCCAGCAGCAAGACATTTTCGAACACTGAAGCTTTCTTT. This gives the protein CASSKTFSNTEAFF.

V gene TRBV14 combines with J gene TRBJ1-2; D is perhaps TRBD1 (6 bases). The CDR3 sequence is 16 residues long. The V gene lost 3 bases and the J gene lost 7 bases, with 21 bases spanning the gap. From germline, CDR1 is SGHDN and CDR2 FVKESK. CDR3 DNA sequence: TGTGCCAGCAGCCAGAGTTCGGGTATGGGGGCGCGTGGCTACACCTTC. Translated: CASSQSSGMGARGYTF.

This clonotype was found a few times. A read error may produce the germline difference seen at one junction end. The chain employs TRBV20-1 and TRBJ2-7; 7 nucleotides match TRBD1. The CDR3 contains 12 residues. From germline, CDR1 is DFQATT and CDR2 SNEGSKA (reference sequence). The CDR3: CGASGTDYEQYF. The CDR3, as DNA: TGCGGTGCTAGTGGGACAGACTACGAGCAGTACTTC.

The J gene is TRBJ1-1, the V gene TRBV5-6; a possible D gene is TRBD1 (5 bases). V was shortened by 1 base and J by 7 bases, with 23 bases between the two germline ends. The CDR3 totals 17 residues. Germline assignment: CDR1 SGHDT and CDR2 YYEEEE. The CDR3 nucleotides are TGTGCCAGCAGCTTGTACCAACAGGAGGGGTCTCACGGTGAAGCTTTCTTT. Residues: CASSLYQQEGSHGEAFF.